This TCR beta chain was sequenced in a study of cytomegalovirus exposure and HLA in healthy donors. Study conclusions and caveats: Excluded were some V segments that proved indistinguishable, including TRBV6-2 and TRBV6-3. According to reports, the classifier identified cytomegalovirus status with high specificity and sensitivity. In a later analysis, across HLA loci, associated TCR counts were highest for DRB1, lowest for HLA-C.

The study ran its PCR with 60 Vbeta and 13 Jbeta primers. Per the authors' pipeline: Counted up in a later analysis, unique TCR beta chains came to some 80 million, with around 11 million shared. Produced via immunoSEQ multiplex PCR; TCRdb's table is partial and in-frame only. The DNA was the basis for D and trimming; V, J and clone size are from that table. The sample contains approximately 100,000 clones, over 75% of which appear only once. V lost 2 bases and J lost 1, with 12 bases in between. The CDR3 length is 16 residues. Germline loops: CDR1 SQVTM, CDR2 ANQGSEA. In the case of this clone: Its specificity is not known.

This receptor was obtained from a middle-aged man in good health and CMV-seropositive. This sequence joins TRBV29-1 and TRBJ2-6, with D perhaps matching TRBD1 (6 bases). Material for sequencing was PBMCs. The chain's CDR3 is CSVEQTGNSGANVLTF. CDR3 coding DNA: TGCAGCGTTGAACAGACAGGAAATTCTGGGGCCAACGTCCTGACTTTC.